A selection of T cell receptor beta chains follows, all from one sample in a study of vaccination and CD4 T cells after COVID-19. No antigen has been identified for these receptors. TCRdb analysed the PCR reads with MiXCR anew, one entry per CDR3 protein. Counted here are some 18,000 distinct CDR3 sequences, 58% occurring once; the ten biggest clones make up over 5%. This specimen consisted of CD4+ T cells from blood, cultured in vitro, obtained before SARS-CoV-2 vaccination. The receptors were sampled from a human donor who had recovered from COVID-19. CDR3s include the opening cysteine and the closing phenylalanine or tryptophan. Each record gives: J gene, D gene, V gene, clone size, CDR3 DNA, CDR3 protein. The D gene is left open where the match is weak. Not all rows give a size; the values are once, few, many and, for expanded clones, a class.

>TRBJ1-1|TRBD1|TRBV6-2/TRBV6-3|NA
TGTGCCAGCAGGGGGACAGGGAGCACTGAAGCTTTCTTT
CASRGTGSTEAFF
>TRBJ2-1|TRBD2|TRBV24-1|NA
TGTGCCACCAGTGATCCTGGGACTACCACCGGTCATGAGCAGTTCTTC
CATSDPGTTTGHEQFF
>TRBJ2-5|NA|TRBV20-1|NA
TGCAGTGCTAGAGACAGGGGAACTGAGACCCAGTACTTC
CSARDRGTETQYF
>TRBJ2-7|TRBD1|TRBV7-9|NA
TGTGCCAGCAGCGGCCGCGACAGGGCCGTCATAAACGAGCAGTACTTC
CASSGRDRAVINEQYF
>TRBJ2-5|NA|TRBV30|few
TGTGCCTGGAGTAGAGAGACCCAGTACTTC
CAWSRETQYF
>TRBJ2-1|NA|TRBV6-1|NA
TGTGCCAGCAGGCCCCTAGGCCGGAATGAGCAGTTCTTC
CASRPLGRNEQFF
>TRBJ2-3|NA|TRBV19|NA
TGTGCCAGTAGTCCCGTAGTTAGCACAGATACGCAGTATTTT
CASSPVVSTDTQYF
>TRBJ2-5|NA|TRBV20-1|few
TGCAGTGCTAGGCCCCCAGGGAAAGAGACCCAGTACTTC
CSARPPGKETQYF
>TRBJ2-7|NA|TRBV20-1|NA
TGCAGTGCTAGAGACCCCCGGGGTGACTACGAGCAGTACTTC
CSARDPRGDYEQYF
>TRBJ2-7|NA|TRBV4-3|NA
TGCGCCAGCAGCCAAGAGAAGGGTTATCCCTACGAGCAGTACTTC
CASSQEKGYPYEQYF
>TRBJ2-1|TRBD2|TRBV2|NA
TGTGCCAGCAGGCCGGGACTAGCAAGCTCCTACAATGAGCAGTTCTTC
CASRPGLASSYNEQFF
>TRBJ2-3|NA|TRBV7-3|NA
TGTGCCAGCAGCTTAAGGGGGGCGCCTACGGATACGCAGTATTTT
CASSLRGAPTDTQYF
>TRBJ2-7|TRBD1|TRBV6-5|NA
TGTGCCAGCAGTTACCGGGACAGGGACGCCTACGAGCAGTACTTC
CASSYRDRDAYEQYF
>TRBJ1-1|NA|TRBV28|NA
TGTGCCAGCACCTGGACACCAAGAAACACTGAAGCTTTCTTT
CASTWTPRNTEAFF
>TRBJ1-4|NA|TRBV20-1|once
TGCAGTGCTAGAGATCCAACTAATGAAAAACTGTTTTTT
CSARDPTNEKLFF
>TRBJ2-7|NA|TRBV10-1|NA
TGCGCCAGCAGTGTTACTCAGGCCGGCGAGCAGTACTTC
CASSVTQAGEQYF
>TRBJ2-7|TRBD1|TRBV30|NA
TGTGCCTGGGGGACAGGGAGATACGAGCAGTACTTC
CAWGTGRYEQYF
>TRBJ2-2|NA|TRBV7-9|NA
TGTGCCAGCACCAACCCGGGGGTAATCGACACCGGGGAGCTGTTTTTT
CASTNPGVIDTGELFF
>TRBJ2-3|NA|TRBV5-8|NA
TGTGCCAGCAGTAGATTCCCCGGGACGCATACGCAGTATTTT
CASSRFPGTHTQYF
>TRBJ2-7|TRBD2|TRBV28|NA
TGTGCCAGCAGTTTACACGGGAGGGCATACGAGCAGTACTTC
CASSLHGRAYEQYF
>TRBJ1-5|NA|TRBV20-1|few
TGCAGTGCTAGAGCCGGGGCTAGCAATCAGCCCCAGCATTTT
CSARAGASNQPQHF
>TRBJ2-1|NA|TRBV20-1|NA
TGCAGTGCTAGATCCGGAGACACCTACAATGAGCAGTTCTTC
CSARSGDTYNEQFF
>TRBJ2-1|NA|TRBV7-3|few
TGTGCCAGCAGCTTAACTAGCGACGACAATGAGCAGTTCTTC
CASSLTSDDNEQFF
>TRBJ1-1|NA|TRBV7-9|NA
TGTGCCAGCAGCTTCGGGAACACTGAAGCTTTCTTT
CASSFGNTEAFF
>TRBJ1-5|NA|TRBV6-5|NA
TGTGCCAGCAGTTCTTATGACAATCAGCCCCAGCATTTT
CASSSYDNQPQHF
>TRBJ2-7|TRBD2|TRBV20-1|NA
TGCAGTGCTAGAGACCAAGCGGGAGGGGCCTACGAGCAGTACTTC
CSARDQAGGAYEQYF
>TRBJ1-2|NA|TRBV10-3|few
TGTGCCATCAGTGAACAGGATAACTATGGCTACACCTTC
CAISEQDNYGYTF
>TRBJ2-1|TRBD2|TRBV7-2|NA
TGTGCCAGCAGTCCTAGCGGGAGGACCTACAATGAGCAGTTCTTC
CASSPSGRTYNEQFF
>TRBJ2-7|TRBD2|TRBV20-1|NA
TGCAGTGCAGGACTAGACTCCTACGAGCAGTACTTC
CSAGLDSYEQYF
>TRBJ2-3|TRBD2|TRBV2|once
TGTGCCAGCGGAAACGGACTAGCGGGGACAGATACGCAGTATTTT
CASGNGLAGTDTQYF